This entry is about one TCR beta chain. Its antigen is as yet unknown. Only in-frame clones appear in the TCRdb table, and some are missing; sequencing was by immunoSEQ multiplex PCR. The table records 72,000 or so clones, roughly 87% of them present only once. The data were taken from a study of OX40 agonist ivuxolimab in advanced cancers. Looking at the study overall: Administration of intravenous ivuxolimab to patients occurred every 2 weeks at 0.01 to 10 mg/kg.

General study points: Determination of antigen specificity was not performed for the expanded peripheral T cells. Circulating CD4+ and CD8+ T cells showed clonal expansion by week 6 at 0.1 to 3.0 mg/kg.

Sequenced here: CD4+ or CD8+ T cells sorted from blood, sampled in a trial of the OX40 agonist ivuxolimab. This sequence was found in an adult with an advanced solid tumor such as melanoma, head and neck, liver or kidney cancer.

In DNA, the CDR3 is TGTGCCAGTACGTCCTATGGGACAGGGGTTCAGCCCCAGCATTTT. This codes for CASTSYGTGVQPQHF. The chain employs TRBV19 and TRBJ1-5, with 10 nucleotides matching TRBD1. The junction had 9 bases not matched to a gene; V was cut back by 7 bases and J by 6 bases. Germline lookup yields CDR1 LNHDA and CDR2 SQIVND (reference sequence). This CDR3 is built from 15 residues.